A selection of T cell receptor beta chains follows, all from one sample in a study of T cells in Graves' hyperthyroidism and ophthalmopathy. Using its own MiXCR run on the multiplex PCR reads, TCRdb lists one record per CDR3 protein. The sample includes more than 500,000 distinct CDR3 sequences, roughly 17% of them seen just once. The sequenced sample consisted of blood. These receptors all come from a woman younger than 45 with Graves' hyperthyroidism. CDR3s include the opening cysteine and the closing phenylalanine or tryptophan. Each record gives: clone size, J gene, D gene, V gene, CDR3 DNA, CDR3 protein. A D gene is named only where the DNA matches it firmly. Not all rows give a size; the values are once, few, many and, for expanded clones, a class.

few,TRBJ2-5,NA,TRBV9,TGTGCCAGCAGCGCTAGGTACCAAGAGACCCAGTACTTC,CASSARYQETQYF
many,TRBJ2-2,NA,TRBV5-1,TGCGCCAGCAGCTTTAGGACAGCGAACACCGGGGAGCTGTTTTTT,CASSFRTANTGELFF
few,TRBJ2-7,NA,TRBV19,TGTGCCAGTAGTCCGCAATCAGGGTTTCCCTACGAGCAGTACTTC,CASSPQSGFPYEQYF
few,TRBJ2-7,NA,TRBV27,TGTGCCAGCAGCCTCGGGCCGGGGCCCTCCTACGAGCAGTACTTC,CASSLGPGPSYEQYF
many,TRBJ2-7,TRBD1,TRBV12-3/TRBV12-4,TGTGCCAGCAGTTTCGGGACAGGTCCACTGGAGCAGTACTTC,CASSFGTGPLEQYF
NA,TRBJ2-7,NA,TRBV9,TGTGCCAGCAGCGTAGTGAGGACAGTGTTTCCGCACTCCTACGAGCAGTACTTC,CASSVVRTVFPHSYEQYF
NA,TRBJ1-5,TRBD1,TRBV5-1,TGCGCCAGCAGATCGGACAGGGATCAGCCCCAGCATTTT,CASRSDRDQPQHF
many,TRBJ2-7,NA,TRBV20-1,TGCAGTGCGCTAACTAGGAGTGAGCAGTACTTC,CSALTRSEQYF
NA,TRBJ2-7,NA,TRBV27,TGTGTCAGCAGTTTGGCGGGGAGCTCCTACGAGCAGTACTTC,CVSSLAGSSYEQYF
many,TRBJ1-3,NA,TRBV28,TGTGCCAGCAGCGCTGATCAGGGACCTGGAAACACCATATATTTT,CASSADQGPGNTIYF
NA,TRBJ2-1,TRBD2,TRBV6-1,TGTGCCAGCAGTCGACGACTAGCGGGAGGGCTCGGCAATGAGCAGTTCTTC,CASSRRLAGGLGNEQFF
NA,TRBJ1-2,TRBD1,TRBV11-2,TGTGCCAGCAGCCAAGAAGGGACAGGGGCATATGGCTACACCTTC,CASSQEGTGAYGYTF
NA,TRBJ2-1,TRBD2,TRBV20-1,TGCAGTGGGGCTAGCGGAAACTCCTACAATGAGCAGTTCTTC,CSGASGNSYNEQFF
NA,TRBJ2-3,NA,TRBV20-1,TGCAGTGCTAGTTGGCGCACAGATACGCAGTATTTT,CSASWRTDTQYF
NA,TRBJ2-1,NA,TRBV20-1,TGCAGTGCTAGACCCGACAGTTCCTACAATGAGCAGTTCTTC,CSARPDSSYNEQFF
few,TRBJ2-1,TRBD2,TRBV27,TGTGCCAGCAGTACCCGGACTAGCGGGGATTACAATGAGCAGTTCTTC,CASSTRTSGDYNEQFF
NA,TRBJ1-2,NA,TRBV7-8,TGTGCCAGCAGCTACGGACAGATTGGCTACACCTTC,CASSYGQIGYTF
many,TRBJ1-2,TRBD1,TRBV20-1,TGCAGTGCTAGTACAGGGGACTATGGCTACACCTTC,CSASTGDYGYTF
many,TRBJ2-1,TRBD2,TRBV7-2,TGTGCCAGCAGCTTAGGGGCTAGCGGGACCCACGATGAGCAGTTCTTC,CASSLGASGTHDEQFF
many,TRBJ2-7,NA,TRBV27,TGTGCCAGCAGTTTATACGGGGGGCGAGGTAGATACGAGCAGTACTTC,CASSLYGGRGRYEQYF
many,TRBJ2-4,NA,TRBV18,TGTGCCAGCTCACCACCGGATTCTCAAGGGGACATTCAGTACTTC,CASSPPDSQGDIQYF
many,TRBJ1-5,NA,TRBV28,TGTGCCAGCAGACCTGGACAGATGAATCAGCCCCAGCATTTT,CASRPGQMNQPQHF
NA,TRBJ1-1,NA,TRBV19,TGTGCCAGTAGTATAAGGGACACTGAAGCTTTCTTT,CASSIRDTEAFF
many,TRBJ2-1,TRBD2,TRBV20-1,TGCAGTGCTAGAGACGGCGGGAGGCACAATGAGCAGTTCTTC,CSARDGGRHNEQFF
NA,TRBJ2-1,TRBD2,TRBV6-1,TGTGCCACCCGGGGACTATCCTCCCGGCCCTACAATGAGCAGTTCTTC,CATRGLSSRPYNEQFF
NA,TRBJ2-1,NA,TRBV7-9,TGTGCCAGCAGCTCCCCGCAGGGCCCACGGGTCCATGAGCAGTTCTTC,CASSSPQGPRVHEQFF
NA,TRBJ2-2,TRBD2,TRBV6-1,TGTGCCAGCAGTTACGGGACTAGCGCCAAACTTTGGGGCGGGGAGCTGTTTTTT,CASSYGTSAKLWGGELFF
many,TRBJ2-7,TRBD2,TRBV11-2,TGTGCCAGCAGCGTCCAGAGAGGGAGGGGTTTTAGCTACGAGCAGTACTTC,CASSVQRGRGFSYEQYF